The 32 T cell receptor beta chains presented below share a single source sample, sequenced in a study of early stage breast cancer tumors. Generated by immunoSEQ multiplex PCR, the TCRdb table keeps only in-frame clones and is missing some. The table has approximately 20,000 clones, around 88% seen once. Specimen: blood. These TCRs come from a person between 65 and 80 years old with breast cancer.

This rearrangement joins TRBV20-1 to TRBJ1-1; no clear D. The V end was cut by 6 bases, the J end by 1 base, with 6 bases between. This CDR3 has 11 residues. Per the germline V gene, CDR1 is DFQATT and CDR2 is SNEGSKA (reference sequence). Here the CDR3 DNA reads TGCAGTGCAGCCGGGAACACTGAAGCTTTCTTT. Amino acids: CSAAGNTEAFF.

J is TRBJ2-3 and V is TRBV9; D unresolved. Between the trimmed V and J ends, which lost 1 base and 2 bases, there was a span of 5 bases. CDR1 is SGDLS and CDR2 is YYNGEE in the germline V gene. This CDR3 has 13 amino acids. The CDR3, as DNA: TGTGCCAGCAGCGTACGCGCCACAGATACGCAGTATTTT. Translation gives CASSVRATDTQYF.

This chain links TRBV25-1 with TRBJ2-1; D call uncertain. This CDR3 has 14 residues. Germline CDR1 is MGHDK and CDR2 is SYGVNS. Trimming pared 1 base from V and 8 bases from J, leaving 12 bases between. CDR3 nucleotides: TGTGCCAGCAGTGAATGGCAAGGAGACGATGAGCAGTTCTTC. Its protein product is CASSEWQGDDEQFF. The entire variable domain, with the rest obtained from reference TRBV25-1 and TRBJ2-1, is as follows: EADIYQTPRYLVIGTGKKITLECSQTMGHDKMYWYQQDPGMELHLIHYSYGVNSTEKGDLSSESTVSRIRTEHFPLTLESARPSHTSQYLCASSEWQGDDEQFFGPGTRLTVL.

The gene calls are TRBV5-1 and TRBJ2-2; TRBD2 matches at 7 bases. Germline CDR1 is SGHRS and CDR2 is YFSETQ. The CDR3 is 17 residues long. V was pared by 0 bases and J by 4 bases, with 9 bases of the junction left unmatched. Written as DNA, the CDR3 is TGCGCCAGCAGCTTGGGTTCGACTAGCATGGGCACCGGGGAGCTGTTTTTT. Its protein product is CASSLGSTSMGTGELFF.

The CDR3 nucleotides are TGCGCCAGCAGCCAGTCTTCGACAGGGGGCGGCTACGAGCAGTACTTC. The encoded protein is CASSQSSTGGGYEQYF. The chain has TRBV4-1 and TRBJ2-7; 10 bases are shared with TRBD1. J was trimmed by 3 bases and V by 3 bases; bases with no gene match: 8. The CDR3 loop spans 16 amino acids. From germline, CDR1 is MGHRA and CDR2 YSYEKL.

In its sample, this clone was seen a few times. This sequence joins TRBV5-1 and TRBJ1-3; D is ambiguous. V was trimmed by 0 bases and J by 4 bases, leaving 8 bases between them. The CDR3 sequence is 14 residues long. CDR1 and CDR2 (germline): SGHRS, YFSETQ. The CDR3 spells CASSLGQVGNTIYF. The CDR3 nucleotides read TGCGCCAGCAGCTTGGGCCAGGTCGGAAACACCATATATTTT.

This chain links TRBV5-1 with TRBJ2-6; tentatively, D is TRBD2 (6 bases). The CDR3 sequence is 16 residues long. Between the trimmed V and J ends, which lost 0 bases and 0 bases, there was a span of 7 bases. CDR1 and CDR2 from the germline V gene are SGHRS and YFSETQ. CDR3 nucleotides: TGCGCCAGCAGCTTGGAAGCGGGCTCTGGGGCCAACGTCCTGACTTTC. It specifies CASSLEAGSGANVLTF.

This chain joins TRBV18 and TRBJ2-1; 9 nucleotides line up with TRBD1. Germline-derived CDR1 and CDR2 are KGHSH and LQKENI. This CDR3 has 15 amino acids. V lost 3 bases and J lost 6; bases outside the gene matches: 6. The CDR3 is CASSPGQGYGNEQFF. In DNA, the CDR3 is TGTGCCAGCTCACCGGGACAGGGCTATGGCAATGAGCAGTTCTTC. The full variable domain, completed using reference TRBV18 and TRBJ2-1, is NAGVMQNPRHLVRRRGQEARLRCSPMKGHSHVYWYRQLPEEGLKFMVYLQKENIIDESGMPKERFSAEFPKEGPSILRIQQVVRGDSAAYFCASSPGQGYGNEQFFGPGTRLTVL.

This clone has a handful of counts. This sequence joins TRBV13 and TRBJ1-1, with D tentatively TRBD1 (6 bases). V lost 5 bases to trimming and J lost 1 base, with 11 bases between them. This CDR3 has 14 residues. Germline V gene sequence: CDR1 PRHDT, CDR2 FYEKMQ (reference sequence). The CDR3 reads CASSQSQGNTEAFF. The DNA of the CDR3 is TGTGCCAGCAGCCAATCACAGGGGAACACTGAAGCTTTCTTT.

The chain links TRBV5-1 to TRBJ1-5; tentatively, D is TRBD1 (5 bases). The CDR3 runs to 14 residues. Germline assignment: CDR1 SGHRS and CDR2 YFSETQ. Trimming left V 1 base short and J 6 bases short, with 11 bases between. CDR3 coding DNA: TGCGCCAGCAGCTTGTTGCAGGGTGGTCAGCCCCAGCATTTT. Protein product: CASSLLQGGQPQHF.

The chain has TRBV6-1 and TRBJ2-3, with TRBD2 matching over 7 bases. CDR1 is MNHNS and CDR2 is SASEGT in the germline V gene. The trim removed 5 bases at V and 1 base at J, leaving 3 bases unmatched. CDR3 length equals 14 residues. The CDR3 region has the DNA TGTGCCAGCAGTAGGGACTATCGCACAGATACGCAGTATTTT. Its translation: CASSRDYRTDTQYF.

The genes are TRBV19 and TRBJ1-5; tentative D call: TRBD1 (5 bases). The CDR3 runs to 17 residues. Trimming cost V 7 bases and J 5 bases, with 24 bases left between them. Per germline, CDR1 LNHDA and CDR2 SQIVND (reference sequence). The CDR3 spells CASIFSGAGRKDQPQHF. In nucleotides, the CDR3 is TGTGCCAGTATTTTCAGTGGGGCAGGGCGGAAAGATCAGCCCCAGCATTTT.

On this clone itself: The junction differs from germline at one of its ends, possibly a read error. CDR3 sequence (DNA): TGTGCCAGCAGTATATCTGGGGGCTGGGCCGGGGAGCTGTTTTTT. Translation: CASSISGGWAGELFF. The rearrangement uses TRBV27 and TRBJ2-2; tentatively, D is TRBD1 (6 bases). The CDR3 sequence is 15 residues long. Per germline, CDR1 MNHEY and CDR2 SMNVEV (reference sequence).

This sequence joins TRBV4-1 and TRBJ1-5; the match to TRBD1 covers 8 bases. J lost 5 bases, V lost 0 bases, and 9 bases had no gene match. Germline V gives CDR1 MGHRA, CDR2 YSYEKL. The CDR3 length is 17 residues. CDR3 region: CASSQDTDRGLYQPQHF. In nucleotides, the CDR3 is TGCGCCAGCAGCCAAGACACCGACAGGGGTTTATATCAGCCCCAGCATTTT.

This clone was found a few times. The chain is built from TRBV5-1 and TRBJ2-1, with TRBD1 matching 7 bases. Germline V gene data show CDR1 as SGHRS and CDR2 as YFSETQ. V was clipped by 4 bases and J by 5 bases; unmatched bases: 3. This CDR3 is 13 amino acids long. CDR3 region: CASSTDRNNEQFF. In DNA, the CDR3 is TGCGCCAGCAGCACGGACAGGAACAATGAGCAGTTCTTC. Variable domain in full (rest from reference TRBV5-1 and TRBJ2-1): KAGVTQTPRYLIKTRGQQVTLSCSPISGHRSVSWYQQTPGQGLQFLFEYFSETQRNKGNFPGRFSGRQFSNSRSEMNVSTLELGDSALYLCASSTDRNNEQFFGPGTRLTVL.

The V and J genes are TRBV7-6 and TRBJ2-1; tentative D call: TRBD1 (5 bases). V lost 5 bases to trimming and J lost 3 bases, with 14 bases between them. Germline CDR1 is SGHVS and CDR2 is FNYEAQ. CDR3 length: 15 residues. The chain's CDR3 is CASSPGNPDYNEQFF. In DNA form, the CDR3 reads TGTGCCAGCAGCCCAGGGAACCCTGACTACAATGAGCAGTTCTTC.

The chain links TRBV9 to TRBJ1-1; perhaps TRBD1 as D (5 bases). Germline values: CDR1 SGDLS, CDR2 YYNGEE. Trimming left V 1 base short and J 1 base short, with 11 bases between. This CDR3 region has 15 residues. The CDR3 DNA sequence: TGTGCCAGCAGCGTACAAGCGGGGGGGAACACTGAAGCTTTCTTT. Its protein product is CASSVQAGGNTEAFF.

The chain recombines TRBV6-1 with TRBJ2-1, with TRBD2 matching 10 bases. Germline V gives CDR1 MNHNS, CDR2 SASEGT. After removal of 4 bases from V and 10 bases from J, the junction contained 7 bases not matched to a gene. The CDR3 consists of 14 residues. In DNA form, the CDR3 reads TGTGCCAGCAGTGCCTTAGCGGGGGGAGGGGAGCAGTTCTTC. It is translated as CASSALAGGGEQFF.

The gene calls are TRBV27 and TRBJ1-2, with a weak D call TRBD1 (5 bases). V lost 4 bases, J lost 3 bases, and 9 bases lay in between. CDR3 length: 13 residues. Germline-derived CDR1 and CDR2 are MNHEY and SMNVEV (reference sequence). The CDR3 region has the DNA TGTGCCAGCAGTTCGACAGTTCACTATGGCTACACCTTC. The encoded protein is CASSSTVHYGYTF.

The V gene is TRBV27, the J gene TRBJ1-5, with D perhaps TRBD1 (6 bases). The V end lost 6 bases, the J end lost 0 bases, and 12 bases lay between the germline ends. The germline V gene encodes CDR1 MNHEY and CDR2 SMNVEV (reference sequence). The CDR3 has 15 amino acids. The CDR3, as DNA: TGTGCCAGCAGAAAGGGGGGGTATAGCAATCAGCCCCAGCATTTT. It encodes CASRKGGYSNQPQHF.

This rearrangement joins TRBV6-5 to TRBJ1-4; D gene unclear. The CDR3 covers 16 residues. CDR1 and CDR2 from the germline V gene are MNHEY and SVGAGI. Trimming pared 0 bases from V and 5 bases from J, leaving 13 bases between. The CDR3 DNA reads as TGTGCCAGCAGTTACTCGAAGGCCCGGCGGAATGAAAAACTGTTTTTT. It codes for CASSYSKARRNEKLFF.

The V gene is TRBV28, the J gene TRBJ1-4, with unresolved D. Trimming left V 2 bases short and J 7 bases short, with 14 bases between. Germline loops: CDR1 MDHEN, CDR2 SYDVKM. CDR3 size: 15 residues. CDR3 sequence: CASSLAAGFGEKLFF. For the CDR3, the DNA is TGTGCCAGCAGTTTAGCGGCCGGGTTCGGTGAAAAACTGTTTTTT.

The chain combines TRBV7-9 with TRBJ1-4; D uncertain. Trimming took off 4 bases at V and 13 bases at J, with 19 bases between the two ends. The CDR3 has 14 amino acids. Germline V gene sequence: CDR1 SEHNR, CDR2 FQNEAQ (reference sequence). Here the CDR3 DNA reads TGTGCCAGCAGCTCTGGAGGAGCGCCAAGGAGACTGTTTTTT. Its translation is CASSSGGAPRRLFF.

The chain is built from TRBV6-6 and TRBJ2-5; D is uncertain. Trimming took off 7 bases at V and 5 bases at J, with 11 bases between the two ends. CDR1 and CDR2 (germline): MNHNY, SVGAGI (reference sequence). There are 12 residues in the CDR3. CDR3 DNA sequence: TGTGCCAGCACTCACTCGAGGGAGACCCAGTACTTC. This translates into CASTHSRETQYF.

V and J are TRBV7-8 and TRBJ1-2, with TRBD1 as a possible D gene (5 bases). Deletions cut 3 bases from V and 1 base from J, with 12 bases between. The CDR3 is 15 residues long. Germline V CDR1 and CDR2: SGHVS, FQNEAQ. In nucleotides, the CDR3 is TGTGCCAGCAGCTTTCGGGTCGGGGGTAACTATGGCTACACCTTC. This encodes CASSFRVGGNYGYTF.

The rearrangement uses TRBV18 and TRBJ2-1; 9 bases match TRBD1. Germline V gives CDR1 KGHSH, CDR2 LQKENI. There are 16 residues in the CDR3. V trimming: 4 bases; J trimming: 0 bases; junction bases outside the gene matches: 4. The CDR3 nucleotides read TGTGCCAGCTCACTAGGACAGGGGTTCTCCTACAATGAGCAGTTCTTC. It specifies CASSLGQGFSYNEQFF.

The chain carries TRBV27 and TRBJ2-3; 7 bases align to TRBD1. Germline values: CDR1 MNHEY, CDR2 SMNVEV (reference sequence). V lost 4 bases, J lost 1 base, and 8 bases stayed unmatched. This CDR3 spans 16 amino acids. CDR3 residues: CASSSNRGWGTDTQYF. The CDR3 coding sequence is TGTGCCAGCAGTTCGAACAGGGGTTGGGGCACAGATACGCAGTATTTT.

The chain is built from TRBV30 and TRBJ1-1; D call uncertain. Between the trimmed V and J ends, which lost 1 base and 3 bases, there was a span of 6 bases. The CDR3 has 12 amino acids. The germline V gene has CDR1 GTSNPN and CDR2 SVGIG (reference sequence). The CDR3, as DNA: TGTGCCTGGAGTGGCGGGGACACTGAAGCTTTCTTT. Its translation: CAWSGGDTEAFF.

The V and J genes are TRBV11-2 and TRBJ2-1, with 10 bases lining up with TRBD2. This CDR3 is 18 amino acids long. With V trimmed by 3 bases and J by 1 base, 9 bases remained unmatched. Germline V gene sequence: CDR1 SGHAT, CDR2 FQNNGV. CDR3 bases: TGTGCCAGCAGCTTTAAGCTAGCGGGGGAATTATCCTACAATGAGCAGTTCTTC. Amino acids: CASSFKLAGELSYNEQFF.

The V gene is TRBV29-1, the J gene TRBJ2-7, with a weak D call TRBD1 (6 bases). CDR3 length equals 12 residues. Trimming left V 1 base short and J 4 bases short, with 8 bases between. Germline-derived CDR1 and CDR2 are SQVTM and ANQGSEA. As DNA, the CDR3 is TGCAGCGTTGAAGGAACAGGGTACGAGCAGTACTTC. It codes for CSVEGTGYEQYF.

This chain links TRBV5-1 with TRBJ2-1, with 7 bases aligning to TRBD1. This CDR3 contains 14 residues. Germline lookup yields CDR1 SGHRS and CDR2 YFSETQ. The V and J ends lost 3 bases and 7 bases, in that order; junction bases with no gene match: 7. CDR3 sequence reads: CASSSPGQINEQFF. DNA for the CDR3: TGCGCCAGCAGCTCGCCGGGACAGATTAATGAGCAGTTCTTC.

The V and J genes are TRBV4-2 and TRBJ2-3; TRBD2 aligns across 12 bases. The V segment lost 1 base and the J segment 4 bases; nucleotides outside the gene matches: 0. This CDR3 has 15 residues. The germline V gene encodes CDR1 LGHNA and CDR2 YNFKEQ. CDR3 sequence: CASSQGTSGADTQYF. The CDR3 nucleotides are TGTGCCAGCAGCCAAGGGACTAGCGGGGCAGATACGCAGTATTTT.